The rows below give T cell receptor beta chains drawn from one sample of a study of chemoradiotherapy in HPV16-positive cancers. Profiling relied on immunoSEQ multiplex PCR, and the TCRdb table lists in-frame clones only, not all of them. The sample includes roughly 10,000 clones, less than 80% of them seen just once. The sample was taken from a patient who underwent chemoradiotherapy. Receptors were obtained from a human donor with HPV-associated anogenital cancer. Each CDR3 is given with its conserved first and last residue. A D gene is named only where the DNA matches it firmly. Not every row has a clone size; where given, it reads once, few, many or a size class.

>TRBD2|TRBV6-4|TRBJ2-1|NA
CASSDGWGLAKPEQFF
TGTGCCAGCAGTGACGGCTGGGGACTAGCTAAGCCTGAGCAGTTCTTC
>NA|TRBV4-3|TRBJ2-7|NA
CASSQERTSYEQYF
TGCGCCAGCAGCCAAGAGAGGACCTCCTACGAGCAGTACTTC
>NA|TRBV18|TRBJ1-2|NA
CASSPPPPHGYTF
TGTGCCAGCTCACCACCTCCCCCGCATGGCTACACCTTC
>TRBD2|TRBV30|TRBJ2-3|NA
CAWSAAGGRDTQYF
TGTGCCTGGAGTGCAGCGGGGGGGAGGGATACGCAGTATTTT
>TRBD1|TRBV9|TRBJ1-5|NA
CASSSGTGNQPQHF
TGTGCCAGCAGCTCCGGGACAGGCAATCAGCCCCAGCATTTT
>NA|TRBV4-3|TRBJ2-1|NA
CASSQDLRRGGTYNEQFF
TGCGCCAGCAGCCAAGATTTACGAAGGGGGGGGACCTACAATGAGCAGTTCTTC
>NA|TRBV9|TRBJ2-7|NA
CASSPGQRSSYEQYF
TGTGCCAGCAGCCCTGGACAGCGGAGCTCCTACGAGCAGTACTTC
>NA|TRBV19|TRBJ1-3|NA
CASRRAGGNTIYF
TGTGCCAGTAGGAGAGCGGGAGGAAACACCATATATTTT
>NA|TRBV18|TRBJ1-2|NA
CASSIGGQYGYTF
TGTGCCAGCTCAATCGGGGGTCAGTATGGCTACACCTTC
>TRBD2|TRBV6-1|TRBJ2-1|NA
CATTKGLGRDNEQFF
TGTGCCACCACGAAGGGACTAGGTAGGGACAATGAGCAGTTCTTC
>NA|TRBV7-3|TRBJ1-2|NA
CASSMGGNYGYTF
TGTGCCAGCAGCATGGGGGGTAACTATGGCTACACCTTC
>NA|TRBV29-1|TRBJ1-2|NA
CSGGEANYGYTF
TGCAGCGGGGGCGAGGCTAACTATGGCTACACCTTC
>NA|TRBV6-1|TRBJ1-2|large
CASSPRQDYGYTF
TGTGCCAGCAGTCCCCGACAGGACTATGGCTACACCTTC
>NA|TRBV30|TRBJ1-3|once
CAWSVSFSSGNTIYF
TGTGCCTGGAGTGTCTCGTTCAGCTCTGGAAACACCATATATTTT
>NA|TRBV12-5|TRBJ1-3|few
CASGLVLGSGNTIYF
TGTGCTAGTGGTTTGGTATTAGGGAGCGGAAACACCATATATTTT
>NA|TRBV6-4|TRBJ2-2|NA
CASSSQNTGELFF
TGTGCCAGCAGTTCGCAGAACACCGGGGAGCTGTTTTTT
>NA|TRBV6-6|TRBJ1-2|NA
CASSYPKPRQNYGYTF
TGTGCCAGCAGTTACCCGAAGCCCCGACAGAACTATGGCTACACCTTC
>NA|TRBV27|TRBJ2-2|NA
CASSFRQGDFGGELFF
TGTGCCAGCAGTTTTCGGCAGGGGGACTTTGGCGGGGAGCTGTTTTTT
>TRBD1|TRBV19|TRBJ1-4|NA
CASSSDRGWSNEKLFF
TGTGCCAGTAGTTCCGACAGGGGCTGGTCTAATGAAAAACTGTTTTTT
>NA|TRBV9|TRBJ2-7|NA
CASSAEGLESYEQYF
TGTGCCAGCAGCGCCGAGGGACTTGAATCCTACGAGCAGTACTTC
>NA|TRBV27|TRBJ2-7|NA
CASSFRGGGVPYEQYF
TGTGCCAGCAGTTTTCGTGGCGGGGGCGTTCCCTACGAGCAGTACTTC
>TRBD2|TRBV28|TRBJ2-5|NA
CASSPTTSGRETQYF
TGTGCCAGCAGTCCCACGACTAGCGGGCGGGAGACCCAGTACTTC
>TRBD2|TRBV19|TRBJ2-3|NA
CASSRTSGGSTDTQYF
TGTGCCAGTAGTAGAACTAGCGGGGGTAGCACAGATACGCAGTATTTT
>NA|TRBV6-5|TRBJ2-3|NA
CASRISLSTDTQYF
TGTGCCAGCAGAATTAGCTTAAGCACAGATACGCAGTATTTT
>NA|TRBV29-1|TRBJ1-5|NA
CSVLRRVLSNQPQHF
TGCAGCGTTTTGAGGAGGGTCTTAAGCAATCAGCCCCAGCATTTT
>NA|TRBV10-3|TRBJ2-3|few
CAISGRADSTDTQYF
TGTGCCATCAGTGGGAGGGCGGATAGCACAGATACGCAGTATTTT
>NA|TRBV6-1|TRBJ1-5|NA
CASSREAFQPQHF
TGTGCCAGCAGCAGGGAAGCGTTTCAGCCCCAGCATTTT
>NA|TRBV10-3|TRBJ2-3|NA
CAISETGDSTTDTQYF
TGTGCCATCAGTGAGACGGGTGACTCAACAACAGATACGCAGTATTTT
>TRBD2|TRBV6-1|TRBJ2-5|NA
CASSEEIIGGGKETQYF
TGTGCCAGCAGTGAAGAAATCATTGGGGGGGGAAAAGAGACCCAGTACTTC
>NA|TRBV7-9|TRBJ2-1|NA
CASSLGWAGWSYNEQFF
TGTGCCAGCAGCTTAGGATGGGCGGGATGGTCCTACAATGAGCAGTTCTTC
>NA|TRBV11-2|TRBJ2-5|NA
CASSLSGVRETQYF
TGTGCCAGCAGCTTGTCTGGGGTACGTGAGACCCAGTACTTC
>NA|TRBV19|TRBJ1-1|once
CASSPRQLEAFF
TGTGCCAGTAGCCCAAGGCAGCTCGAAGCTTTCTTT
>NA|TRBV13|TRBJ2-7|NA
CASSRAAGNTRSYEQYF
TGTGCCAGCAGTCGAGCTGCGGGGAATACCCGCTCCTACGAGCAGTACTTC
>NA|TRBV10-2|TRBJ1-1|few
CASSEDTTAKAFF
TGCGCCAGCAGTGAGGATACGACAGCAAAAGCTTTCTTT
>TRBD1|TRBV19|TRBJ1-2|NA
CASSTPTGRANYGYTF
TGTGCCAGTAGCACTCCGACAGGGCGAGCTAACTATGGCTACACCTTC
>NA|TRBV5-1|TRBJ1-5|NA
CASSLEGLYSNQPQHF
TGCGCCAGCAGCTTGGAGGGACTATATAGCAATCAGCCCCAGCATTTT
>NA|TRBV30|TRBJ1-1|NA
CAWSKRGLGRAFF
TGTGCCTGGAGTAAAAGGGGTTTAGGTCGGGCTTTCTTT
>NA|TRBV2|TRBJ2-7|few
CASSRTGYEQYF
TGTGCCAGCAGTCGGACCGGGTACGAGCAGTACTTC
>NA|TRBV7-3|TRBJ2-2|NA
CASSPGRLGVTGELFF
TGTGCCAGCAGCCCGGGACGCCTCGGGGTCACCGGGGAGCTGTTTTTT
>NA|TRBV11-3|TRBJ2-7|NA
CASSIGVPTGQYF
TGTGCCAGCAGCATCGGGGTCCCTACGGGCCAGTACTTC
>TRBD2|TRBV28|TRBJ2-1|NA
CASSSPRLAGANEQFF
TGTGCCAGCAGTTCCCCTAGACTAGCGGGAGCGAATGAGCAGTTCTTC
>NA|TRBV6-6|TRBJ1-4|NA
CASTMGVEKLFF
TGTGCCAGCACCATGGGCGTTGAAAAACTGTTTTTT
>NA|TRBV7-9|TRBJ1-2|NA
CASSSQHRYYGCTF
TGTGCCAGCAGCTCCCAACACCGTTACTATGGCTGCACCTTC
>NA|TRBV7-3|TRBJ2-2|NA
CASRNQGSGELFF
TGTGCCAGCAGGAATCAGGGTTCCGGGGAGCTGTTTTTT
>TRBD1|TRBV29-1|TRBJ1-4|NA
CSVRRTGRAEKLFF
TGCAGCGTTCGCCGGACAGGGAGGGCTGAAAAACTGTTTTTT
>TRBD2|TRBV12-5|TRBJ2-7|NA
CASGAPGLTSYEQYF
TGTGCTAGTGGAGCACCGGGACTAACTTCCTACGAGCAGTACTTC
>NA|TRBV7-8|TRBJ1-6|NA
CASSLEFNSPLHF
TGTGCCAGCAGCTTGGAGTTTAATTCACCCCTCCACTTT
>NA|TRBV12-5|TRBJ1-5|NA
CASGPVIGVGNQPQHF
TGTGCTAGTGGTCCCGTGATCGGGGTTGGCAATCAGCCCCAGCATTTT
>NA|TRBV5-1|TRBJ2-2|NA
CASSFRALSGELFF
TGCGCCAGCAGCTTTCGGGCACTATCCGGGGAGCTGTTTTTT